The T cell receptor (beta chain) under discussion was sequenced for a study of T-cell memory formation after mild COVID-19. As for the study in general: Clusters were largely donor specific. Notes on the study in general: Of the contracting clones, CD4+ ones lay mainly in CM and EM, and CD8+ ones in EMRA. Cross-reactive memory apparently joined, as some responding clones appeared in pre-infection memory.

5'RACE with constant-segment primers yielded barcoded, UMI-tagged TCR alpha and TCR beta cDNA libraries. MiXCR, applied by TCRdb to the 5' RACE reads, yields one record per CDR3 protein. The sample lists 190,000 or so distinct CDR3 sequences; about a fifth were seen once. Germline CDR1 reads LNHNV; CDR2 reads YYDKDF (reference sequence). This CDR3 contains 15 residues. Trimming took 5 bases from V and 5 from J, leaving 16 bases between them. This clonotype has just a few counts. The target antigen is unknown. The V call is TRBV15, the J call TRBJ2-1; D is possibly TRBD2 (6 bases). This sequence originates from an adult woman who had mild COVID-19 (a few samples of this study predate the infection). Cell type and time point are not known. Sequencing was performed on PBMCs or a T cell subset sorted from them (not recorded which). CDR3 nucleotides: TGTGCCACCAGCTCACGGGAGTTTGGCAACAATGAGCAGTTCTTC. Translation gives CATSSREFGNNEQFF.